A selection of T cell receptor beta chains follows, all from one sample in a study of identical twins. One entry per CDR3 protein, called by TCRdb with MiXCR from the 5' RACE reads. Found here are about 890,000 distinct CDR3 sequences, 9% to 15% of them singletons; the top ten hold around 1.5%. This sample also belongs to another study, concerning yellow fever vaccine responses in identical twins.

The sample was PBMCs. The origin of the receptors is a young woman in good health. CDR3s include the opening cysteine and the closing phenylalanine or tryptophan. Fields, in order: D gene, V gene, clone size, J gene, CDR3 protein, CDR3 DNA. A D gene is named only where the DNA matches it firmly. Clone sizes are given selectively: once, few, many, or a class where the clone is expanded.

>-|TRBV28|-|TRBJ1-6
CASSFRARAINSPLHF
TGTGCCAGCAGTTTTAGGGCTCGGGCGATTAATTCACCCCTCCACTTT
>TRBD2|TRBV2|many|TRBJ2-1
CASSSLAGAPSKQFF
TGTGCCAGCAGTTCCTTAGCGGGAGCCCCTTCAAAGCAGTTCTTC
>-|TRBV29-1|few|TRBJ2-7
CSVEEGQGAYEQYF
TGCAGCGTTGAAGAAGGTCAGGGAGCCTACGAGCAGTACTTC
>-|TRBV6-6|many|TRBJ2-2
CATWGTTGELFF
TGTGCCACCTGGGGGACTACCGGGGAGCTGTTTTTT
>TRBD2|TRBV6-1|few|TRBJ2-5
CASSRAGGGRETQYF
TGTGCCAGCAGTAGGGCGGGAGGGGGTCGAGAGACCCAGTACTTC
>-|TRBV10-3|-|TRBJ2-7
CAISESRYEQYF
TGTGCCATCAGTGAGTCGAGGTACGAGCAGTACTTC
>-|TRBV4-1|many|TRBJ1-4
CASSQGGGNEKLFF
TGCGCCAGCAGCCAAGGAGGGGGGAATGAAAAACTGTTTTTT
>TRBD2|TRBV12-3/TRBV12-4|-|TRBJ2-7
CASTLGGGYSGSSSYEQYF
TGTGCCAGCACGTTGGGGGGGGGTTACAGCGGGAGTTCTTCCTACGAGCAGTACTTC
>TRBD1|TRBV29-1|few|TRBJ2-3
CSVNRGQGDTQYF
TGCAGCGTTAACAGGGGGCAGGGAGATACGCAGTATTTT
>TRBD2|TRBV7-3|-|TRBJ2-1
CASSATGGSSNEQFF
TGTGCCAGCAGCGCTACCGGCGGGAGTTCAAATGAGCAGTTCTTC
>TRBD2|TRBV19|-|TRBJ2-1
CASSIGLAGTFLFF
TGTGCCAGTAGTATCGGACTAGCGGGAACTTTCTTGTTCTTC
>-|TRBV24-1|many|TRBJ1-2
CATSGPEWDYGYTF
TGTGCCACCAGTGGCCCGGAATGGGACTATGGCTACACCTTC
>-|TRBV28|few|TRBJ2-3
CASSPIGITDTQYF
TGTGCCAGCAGCCCGATAGGGATAACAGATACGCAGTATTTT
>-|TRBV7-9|few|TRBJ2-4
CASSAGQPKNIQYF
TGTGCCAGCAGCGCCGGACAGCCCAAAAACATTCAGTACTTC
>-|TRBV5-1|few|TRBJ2-2
CASSLGQASNTGELFF
TGCGCCAGCAGCTTGGGGCAGGCCTCGAACACCGGGGAGCTGTTTTTT
>-|TRBV5-6|-|TRBJ2-5
CASSLGRPTGLETQYF
TGTGCCAGCAGCTTAGGCCGCCCGACAGGACTGGAGACCCAGTACTTC
>TRBD1|TRBV18|-|TRBJ2-7
CASSPGQGIIGEQYF
TGTGCCAGCTCACCGGGACAGGGGATCATTGGCGAGCAGTACTTC
>-|TRBV6-2/TRBV6-3|-|TRBJ2-7
CASSKAPGFEGEQYF
TGTGCCAGCAGTAAAGCACCCGGATTTGAAGGGGAGCAGTACTTC
>TRBD1|TRBV7-9|-|TRBJ1-1
CASRGGTGRTEAFF
TGTGCCAGCAGGGGAGGGACAGGGAGGACTGAAGCTTTCTTT
>-|TRBV20-1|-|TRBJ1-6
CSARPMDNSPLHF
TGCAGTGCTAGACCCATGGATAATTCACCCCTCCACTTT
>-|TRBV29-1|-|TRBJ2-5
CSVESRYQETQYF
TGCAGCGTTGAGTCCCGGTACCAAGAGACCCAGTACTTC
>-|TRBV24-1|-|TRBJ2-1
CATSDLGRGQFF
TGTGCCACCAGTGATTTGGGCCGGGGGCAGTTCTTC
>-|TRBV28|once|TRBJ2-4
CASLGGNIQYF
TGTGCCTCTCTAGGGGGGAACATTCAGTACTTC
>TRBD1|TRBV6-1|-|TRBJ2-1
CASGSGGTGFNEQFF
TGTGCCAGCGGCAGTGGTGGGACAGGGTTCAATGAGCAGTTCTTC
>-|TRBV20-1|-|TRBJ2-3
CSARDTQRGRGTQYF
TGCAGTGCTAGAGATACCCAGAGGGGCCGGGGTACGCAGTATTTT
>-|TRBV11-2|many|TRBJ2-1
CASSLVVGSYNEQFF
TGTGCCAGCAGCTTAGTGGTGGGTTCCTACAATGAGCAGTTCTTC
>-|TRBV7-8|few|TRBJ1-2
CASSLQGRYTF
TGTGCCAGCAGCTTACAGGGCCGCTACACCTTC
>-|TRBV7-3|few|TRBJ1-5
CASSPTSLAGLNQPQHF
TGTGCCAGCAGCCCCACCTCCCTCGCGGGCCTAAATCAGCCCCAGCATTTT
>-|TRBV12-3/TRBV12-4|many|TRBJ2-1
CACQFRVVGYNEQFF
TGTGCTTGCCAGTTCAGGGTGGTCGGCTACAATGAGCAGTTCTTC
>-|TRBV7-9|few|TRBJ1-1
CASSLEPGTGDTEAFF
TGTGCCAGCAGCTTAGAACCCGGGACCGGGGACACTGAAGCTTTCTTT
>-|TRBV6-1|-|TRBJ1-6
CASSEARGSLHF
TGTGCCAGCAGTGAAGCGAGGGGATCCCTCCACTTT
>TRBD2|TRBV12-3/TRBV12-4|-|TRBJ2-1
CASSPSRGRTSGSSYNEQFF
TGTGCCAGCAGTCCGTCTCGGGGCCGGACTAGCGGGAGCTCCTACAATGAGCAGTTCTTC
>TRBD1|TRBV6-1|few|TRBJ1-1
CASSPQRTGGTEAFF
TGTGCCAGCAGTCCCCAGAGGACAGGAGGGACTGAAGCTTTCTTT
>TRBD2|TRBV28|-|TRBJ2-1
CASSSPSGRIGNEQFF
TGTGCCAGCAGTAGTCCTAGCGGGAGAATCGGTAATGAGCAGTTCTTC
>-|TRBV6-2/TRBV6-3|few|TRBJ2-2
CASSYWGPPSGTGELFF
TGTGCCAGCAGTTACTGGGGACCGCCGTCGGGCACCGGGGAGCTGTTTTTT
>-|TRBV5-1|many|TRBJ1-2
CASSLGGTNYGYTF
TGCGCCAGCAGCTTGGGGGGGACTAACTATGGCTACACCTTC
>-|TRBV20-1|many|TRBJ1-5
CSGGYSNQPQHF
TGCAGTGGAGGTTATAGCAATCAGCCCCAGCATTTT
>-|TRBV5-1|few|TRBJ2-2
CASSSSLAPGELFF
TGCGCCAGCAGCTCTTCCTTAGCACCCGGGGAGCTGTTTTTT
>TRBD1|TRBV7-8|few|TRBJ1-2
CASSSPGQSNYGYTF
TGTGCCAGCAGCTCTCCGGGACAGTCTAACTATGGCTACACCTTC
>-|TRBV20-1|few|TRBJ2-5
CSAWGHQETQYF
TGCAGTGCCTGGGGACACCAAGAGACCCAGTACTTC
>TRBD2|TRBV12-3/TRBV12-4|few|TRBJ2-1
CASRRGLAGVVSMDEQFF
TGTGCCAGCAGGCGTGGACTAGCGGGAGTAGTGTCAATGGATGAGCAGTTCTTC
>TRBD1|TRBV25-1|few|TRBJ2-3
CASSEGTGLITDTQYF
TGTGCCAGCAGTGAAGGGACAGGTCTAATCACAGATACGCAGTATTTT
>-|TRBV12-3/TRBV12-4|few|TRBJ2-2
CASNRERSTGELFF
TGTGCCAGCAATCGGGAACGGAGCACCGGGGAGCTGTTTTTT
>-|TRBV20-1|-|TRBJ1-4
CSAEVPGSANEKLFF
TGCAGTGCCGAAGTGCCTGGCTCTGCTAATGAAAAACTGTTTTTT
>-|TRBV7-3|few|TRBJ1-1
CASSLALHTEAFF
TGTGCCAGCAGCTTAGCCCTACACACTGAAGCTTTCTTT
>TRBD2|TRBV19|-|TRBJ2-3
CASRLAGGPYDTQYF
TGTGCCAGCAGACTAGCGGGAGGGCCATACGATACGCAGTATTTT
>-|TRBV6-4|many|TRBJ2-3
CASSERTTDTQYF
TGTGCCAGCAGTGAGCGGACCACAGATACGCAGTATTTT
>TRBD1|TRBV10-3|few|TRBJ2-5
CAITGQAGETQYF
TGTGCCATCACCGGACAGGCCGGAGAGACCCAGTACTTC
>-|TRBV20-1|many|TRBJ1-5
CSARELGDQPQHF
TGCAGTGCTAGAGAACTAGGCGATCAGCCCCAGCATTTT
>-|TRBV7-8|few|TRBJ2-2
CASTYPAVNTGELFF
TGTGCCAGCACATATCCAGCGGTGAACACCGGGGAGCTGTTTTTT
>TRBD2|TRBV5-1|many|TRBJ2-1
CASSFAGGSYNEQFF
TGCGCCAGCAGCTTTGCGGGGGGCTCCTACAATGAGCAGTTCTTC
>-|TRBV29-1|-|TRBJ1-1
CSVDRTNTEAFF
TGCAGCGTTGATCGGACGAACACTGAAGCTTTCTTT
>TRBD2|TRBV20-1|few|TRBJ2-5
CSALPWGLARTETQYF
TGCAGTGCTCTCCCGTGGGGACTAGCTAGGACAGAGACCCAGTACTTC